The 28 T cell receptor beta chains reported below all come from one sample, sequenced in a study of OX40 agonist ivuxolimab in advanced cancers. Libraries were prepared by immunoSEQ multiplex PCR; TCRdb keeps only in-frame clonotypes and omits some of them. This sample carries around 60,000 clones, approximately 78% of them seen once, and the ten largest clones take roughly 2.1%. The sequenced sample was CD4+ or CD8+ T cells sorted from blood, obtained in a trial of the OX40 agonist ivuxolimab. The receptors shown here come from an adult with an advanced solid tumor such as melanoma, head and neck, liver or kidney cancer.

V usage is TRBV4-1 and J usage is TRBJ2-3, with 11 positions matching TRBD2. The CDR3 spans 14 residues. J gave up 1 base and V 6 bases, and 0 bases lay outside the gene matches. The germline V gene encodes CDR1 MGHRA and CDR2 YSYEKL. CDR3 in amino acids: CASRGLAGTDTQYF. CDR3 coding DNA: TGCGCCAGCAGGGGACTAGCGGGCACAGATACGCAGTATTTT.

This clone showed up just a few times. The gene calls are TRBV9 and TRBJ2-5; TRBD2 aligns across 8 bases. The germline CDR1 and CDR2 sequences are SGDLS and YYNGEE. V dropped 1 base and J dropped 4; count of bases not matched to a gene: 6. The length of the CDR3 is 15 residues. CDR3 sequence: CASSVSSGSSETQYF. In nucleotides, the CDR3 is TGTGCCAGCAGCGTATCCAGCGGGAGTTCAGAGACCCAGTACTTC.

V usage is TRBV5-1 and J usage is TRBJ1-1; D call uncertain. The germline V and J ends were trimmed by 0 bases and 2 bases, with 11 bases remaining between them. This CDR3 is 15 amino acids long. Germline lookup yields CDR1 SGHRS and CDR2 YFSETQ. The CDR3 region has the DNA TGCGCCAGCAGCTTGGGTGGCGGGGTCAACACTGAAGCTTTCTTT. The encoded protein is CASSLGGGVNTEAFF.

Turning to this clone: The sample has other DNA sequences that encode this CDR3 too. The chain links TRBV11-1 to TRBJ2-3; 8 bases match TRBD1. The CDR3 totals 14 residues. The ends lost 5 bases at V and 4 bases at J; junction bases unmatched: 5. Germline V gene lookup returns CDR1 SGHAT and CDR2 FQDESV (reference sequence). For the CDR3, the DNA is TGTGCCAGCAGCCCCCAGGGGGCGGCAGATACGCAGTATTTT. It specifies CASSPQGAADTQYF.

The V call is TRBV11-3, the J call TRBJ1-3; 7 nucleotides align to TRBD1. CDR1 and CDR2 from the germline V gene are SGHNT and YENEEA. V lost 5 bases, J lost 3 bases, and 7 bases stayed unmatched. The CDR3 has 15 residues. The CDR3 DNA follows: TGTGCCAGCAGCCCGTACAGGGGCAGTGGAAACACCATATATTTT. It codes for CASSPYRGSGNTIYF.

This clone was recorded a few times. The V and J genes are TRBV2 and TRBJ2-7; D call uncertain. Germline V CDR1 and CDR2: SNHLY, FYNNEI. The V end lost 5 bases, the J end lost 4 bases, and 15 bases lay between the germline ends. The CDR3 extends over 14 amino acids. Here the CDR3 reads CASSQAPNLYEQYV. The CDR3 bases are TGTGCCAGCAGTCAGGCGCCAAATTTATACGAGCAGTACGTC.

The CDR3 here is CASSFANTDTQYF. The DNA of the CDR3 is TGTGCCAGCAGCTTCGCCAACACAGATACGCAGTATTTT. The chain has TRBV7-6 and TRBJ2-3; D is undetermined. Trimming pared 3 bases from V and 2 bases from J, leaving 6 bases between. Germline values: CDR1 SGHVS, CDR2 FNYEAQ. This CDR3 spans 13 amino acids.

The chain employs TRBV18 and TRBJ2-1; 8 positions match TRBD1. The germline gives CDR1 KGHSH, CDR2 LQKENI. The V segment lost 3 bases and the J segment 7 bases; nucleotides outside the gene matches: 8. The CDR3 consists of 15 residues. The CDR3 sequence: CASSPLQGAGNEQFF. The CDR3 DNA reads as TGTGCCAGCTCACCGTTGCAGGGGGCTGGGAATGAGCAGTTCTTC.

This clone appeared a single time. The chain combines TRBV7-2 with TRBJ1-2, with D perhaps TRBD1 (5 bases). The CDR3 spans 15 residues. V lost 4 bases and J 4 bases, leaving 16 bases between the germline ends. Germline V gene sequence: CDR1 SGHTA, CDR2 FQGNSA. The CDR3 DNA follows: TGTGCCAGCAGCTCAGGGACCGGTTCGGGCTATGGCTACACCTTC. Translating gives CASSSGTGSGYGYTF.

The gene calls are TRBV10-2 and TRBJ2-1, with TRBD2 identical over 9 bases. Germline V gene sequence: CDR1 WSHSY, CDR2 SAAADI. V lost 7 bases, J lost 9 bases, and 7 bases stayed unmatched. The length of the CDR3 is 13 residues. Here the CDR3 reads CASKQREAGEQFF. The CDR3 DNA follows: TGCGCCAGCAAACAGCGGGAGGCGGGTGAGCAGTTCTTC.

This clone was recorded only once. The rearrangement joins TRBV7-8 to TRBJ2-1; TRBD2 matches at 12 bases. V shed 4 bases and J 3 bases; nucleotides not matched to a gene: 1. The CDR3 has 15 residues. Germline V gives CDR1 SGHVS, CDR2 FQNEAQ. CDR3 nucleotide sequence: TGTGCCAGCAGCTCACTAGCGGGAGGCTACAATGAGCAGTTCTTC. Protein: CASSSLAGGYNEQFF.

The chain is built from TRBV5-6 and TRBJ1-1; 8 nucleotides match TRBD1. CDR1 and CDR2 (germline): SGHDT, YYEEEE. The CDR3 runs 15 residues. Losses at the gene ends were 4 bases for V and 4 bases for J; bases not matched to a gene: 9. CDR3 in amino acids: CASSPGTGMGTEAFF. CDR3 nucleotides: TGTGCCAGCAGCCCCGGGACAGGTATGGGCACTGAAGCTTTCTTT.

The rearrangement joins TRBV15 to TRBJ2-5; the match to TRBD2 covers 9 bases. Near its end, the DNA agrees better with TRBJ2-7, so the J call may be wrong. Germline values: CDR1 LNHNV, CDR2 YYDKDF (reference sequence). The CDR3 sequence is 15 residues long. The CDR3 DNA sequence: TGTGCCACCAGCGAGAGCCGGCTAGCGGGATACGAGCAGTACTTC. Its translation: CATSESRLAGYEQYF.

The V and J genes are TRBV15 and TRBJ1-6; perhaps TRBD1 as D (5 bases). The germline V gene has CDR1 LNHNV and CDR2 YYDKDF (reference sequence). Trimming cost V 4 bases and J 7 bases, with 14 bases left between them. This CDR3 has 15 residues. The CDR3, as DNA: TGTGCCACCAGCATCCGGACACCCTGGAATTCACCCCTCCACTTT. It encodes CATSIRTPWNSPLHF.

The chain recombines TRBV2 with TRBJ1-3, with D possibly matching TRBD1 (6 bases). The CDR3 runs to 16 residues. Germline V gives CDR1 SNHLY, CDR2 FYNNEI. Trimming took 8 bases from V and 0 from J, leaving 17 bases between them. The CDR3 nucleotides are TGTGCCAGCCGGGGGGGCGGGTCATCCTCTGGAAACACCATATATTTT. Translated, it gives CASRGGGSSSGNTIYF.

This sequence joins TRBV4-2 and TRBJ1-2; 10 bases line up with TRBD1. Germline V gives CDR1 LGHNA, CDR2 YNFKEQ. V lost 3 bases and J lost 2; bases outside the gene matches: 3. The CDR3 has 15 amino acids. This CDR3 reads CASSHRQGANYGYTF. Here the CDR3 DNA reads TGTGCCAGCAGCCATAGACAGGGGGCGAACTATGGCTACACCTTC.

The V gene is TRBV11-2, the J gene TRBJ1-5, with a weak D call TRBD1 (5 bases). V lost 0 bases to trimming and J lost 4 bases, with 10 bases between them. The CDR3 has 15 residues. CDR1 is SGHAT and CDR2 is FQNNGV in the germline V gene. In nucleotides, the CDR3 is TGTGCCAGCAGCTTAGAAGCGGAGGGGAATCAGCCCCAGCATTTT. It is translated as CASSLEAEGNQPQHF.

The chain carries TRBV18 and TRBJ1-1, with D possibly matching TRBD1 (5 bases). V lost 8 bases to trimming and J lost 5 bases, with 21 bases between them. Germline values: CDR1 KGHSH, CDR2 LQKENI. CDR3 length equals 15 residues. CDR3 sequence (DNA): TGTGCCAGCACCCCGAGTTCTGGGGCGGGAACTGAAGCTTTCTTT. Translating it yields CASTPSSGAGTEAFF.

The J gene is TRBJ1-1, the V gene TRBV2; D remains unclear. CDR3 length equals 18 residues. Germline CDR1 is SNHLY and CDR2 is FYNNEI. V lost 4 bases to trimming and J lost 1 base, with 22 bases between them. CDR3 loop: CASSARDFPRSGNTEAFF. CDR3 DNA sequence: TGTGCCAGCAGTGCGCGGGATTTCCCCCGGTCGGGGAACACTGAAGCTTTCTTT.

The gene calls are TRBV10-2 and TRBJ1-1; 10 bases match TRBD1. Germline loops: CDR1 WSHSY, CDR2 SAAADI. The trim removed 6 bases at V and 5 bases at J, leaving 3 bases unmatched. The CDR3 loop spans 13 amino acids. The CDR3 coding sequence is TGCGCCAGCAGCGACAGGGGGCAGACTGAAGCTTTCTTT. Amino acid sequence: CASSDRGQTEAFF.

In nucleotides, the CDR3 is TGTGCCTGGAGGGACTATGGGAGGAACGAGCAGTACTTC. It codes for CAWRDYGRNEQYF. V and J are TRBV30 and TRBJ2-5, with D possibly being TRBD2 (6 bases). The DNA end lines up better with TRBJ2-7; the J call may be wrong. The germline CDR1 and CDR2 sequences are GTSNPN and SVGIG (reference sequence). CDR3 length equals 13 residues.

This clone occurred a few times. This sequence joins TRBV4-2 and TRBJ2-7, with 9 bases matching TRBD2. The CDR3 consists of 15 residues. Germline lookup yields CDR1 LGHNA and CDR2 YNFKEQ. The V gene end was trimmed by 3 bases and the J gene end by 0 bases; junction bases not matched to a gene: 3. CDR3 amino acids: CASSQETSGSYEQYF. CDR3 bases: TGTGCCAGCAGCCAGGAGACTAGCGGCTCCTACGAGCAGTACTTC.

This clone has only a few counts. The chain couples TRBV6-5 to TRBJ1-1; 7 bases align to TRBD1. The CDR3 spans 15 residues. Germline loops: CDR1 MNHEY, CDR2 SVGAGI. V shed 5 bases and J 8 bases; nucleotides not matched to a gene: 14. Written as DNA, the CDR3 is TGTGCCAGCAGTCCCGGACCCGACAGGGAAGGGGAAGCTTTCTTT. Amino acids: CASSPGPDREGEAFF.

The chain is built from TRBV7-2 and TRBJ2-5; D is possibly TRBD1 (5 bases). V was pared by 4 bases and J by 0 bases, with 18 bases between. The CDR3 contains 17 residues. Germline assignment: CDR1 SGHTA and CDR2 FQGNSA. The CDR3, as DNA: TGTGCCAGCAGCTGGTCACAGGACCTTAAAAACCAAGAGACCCAGTACTTC. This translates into CASSWSQDLKNQETQYF.

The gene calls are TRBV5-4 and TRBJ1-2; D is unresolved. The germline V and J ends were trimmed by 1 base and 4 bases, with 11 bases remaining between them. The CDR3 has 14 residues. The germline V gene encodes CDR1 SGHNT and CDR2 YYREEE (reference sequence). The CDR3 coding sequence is TGTGCCAGCAGCTTGAGCGGTGATCTCTATGGCTACACCTTC. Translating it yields CASSLSGDLYGYTF.

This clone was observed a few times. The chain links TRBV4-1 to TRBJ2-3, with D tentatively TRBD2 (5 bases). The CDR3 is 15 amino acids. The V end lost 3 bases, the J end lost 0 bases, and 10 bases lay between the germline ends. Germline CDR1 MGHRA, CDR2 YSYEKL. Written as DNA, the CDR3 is TGCGCCAGCAGCCAGGGCGGACTGAGCACAGATACGCAGTATTTT. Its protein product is CASSQGGLSTDTQYF.

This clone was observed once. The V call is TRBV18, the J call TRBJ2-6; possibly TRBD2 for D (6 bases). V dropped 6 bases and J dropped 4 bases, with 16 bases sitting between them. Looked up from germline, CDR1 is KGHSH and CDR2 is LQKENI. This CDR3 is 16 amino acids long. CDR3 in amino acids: CASSYRGAGGANVLTF. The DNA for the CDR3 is TGTGCCAGCTCCTACCGTGGGGCGGGAGGGGCCAACGTCCTGACTTTC. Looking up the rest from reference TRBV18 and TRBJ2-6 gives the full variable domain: NAGVMQNPRHLVRRRGQEARLRCSPMKGHSHVYWYRQLPEEGLKFMVYLQKENIIDESGMPKERFSAEFPKEGPSILRIQQVVRGDSAAYFCASSYRGAGGANVLTFGAGSRLTVL.

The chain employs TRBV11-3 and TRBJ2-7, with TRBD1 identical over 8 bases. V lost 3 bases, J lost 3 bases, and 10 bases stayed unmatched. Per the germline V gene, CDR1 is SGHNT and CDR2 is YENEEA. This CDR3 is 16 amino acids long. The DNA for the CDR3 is TGTGCCAGCAGCTTGGGTCAACCGGGACAGGACTACGAGCAGTACTTC. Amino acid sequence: CASSLGQPGQDYEQYF.